This T cell receptor (beta chain) was documented in a study of T cell repertoires in cytomegalovirus infection. For the study at large: It was recently identified HLA-C-restricted and well-studied HLA-B-restricted CMV epitopes that the study used. Signatures in public TCR beta sequences pointed to both CMV infection and matching HLA type. Broader study findings: The ex vivo response was dominated by HLA-C-restricted CMV-specific TCR beta clonotypes. Summed frequency of public TCR beta families distinguished CMV carriers with the relevant HLA.

The CDR3 consists of 16 residues. The V gene's germline CDR1 is SGHVT and CDR2 SQSDAQ. V was clipped by 4 bases and J by 3 bases; unmatched bases: 8. On this clonotype: The antigen remains unidentified.

One entry per CDR3 protein results from TCRdb running MiXCR on the reads. The top ten hold under 15% of the sample, which has around 900,000 distinct CDR3 sequences, 31% seen once. The TCR comes from a human donor in good health (CMV status not recorded). Some clones in this sample may be carry-over from other donors' samples. This specimen consisted of cultured CD8+ T cells from PBMCs, obtained from culture after CMV antigen stimulation. The rearrangement uses TRBV7-4 and TRBJ1-3, with 8 bases lining up with TRBD1. CDR3: CASSSDRTGYGNTIYF. In DNA, the CDR3 is TGTGCCAGCAGCTCCGACCGGACAGGGTATGGAAACACCATATATTTT.